Below, one T cell receptor (beta chain) is given with its context. Its matching antigen is unknown. This entry belongs to a study of OX40 agonist ivuxolimab in advanced cancers. About the research overall: In this trial design, patients received ivuxolimab intravenously at 0.01 to 10 mg/kg every 2 weeks.

Measured with immunoSEQ multiplex PCR; TCRdb has only the in-frame clones, and not every one. The table shows some 52,000 clones, with approximately 94% occurring only once. Study-level results: Some nonresponders likewise displayed low normalized T-cell clonal expansion.

The origin of this receptor is an adult with an advanced solid tumor such as melanoma, head and neck, liver or kidney cancer. Sequenced material: CD4+ or CD8+ T cells sorted from blood, taken in a trial of the OX40 agonist ivuxolimab.

The DNA for the CDR3 is TGCGCCAGCAGCTTGGTCCCGGTTAGCGGGAACGAGCAGTACTTC. This gives the protein CASSLVPVSGNEQYF. This rearrangement joins TRBV5-1 to TRBJ2-7; 8 bases fit TRBD2. Germline-derived CDR1 and CDR2 are SGHRS and YFSETQ. CDR3 length: 15 amino acids. J lost 5 bases, V lost 0 bases, and 7 bases had no gene match. The variable domain in full, with the rest retrieved from reference TRBV5-1 and TRBJ2-7, is KAGVTQTPRYLIKTRGQQVTLSCSPISGHRSVSWYQQTPGQGLQFLFEYFSETQRNKGNFPGRFSGRQFSNSRSEMNVSTLELGDSALYLCASSLVPVSGNEQYFGPGTRLTVT.